Here is one TCR beta chain with its context. No antigen is known for it. The data stem from a study of cytomegalovirus exposure and HLA in healthy donors. Whole-study findings and limits: Many donors carried some public TCRs, although rarity characterized most TCR sequences.

60 Vbeta and 13 Jbeta primers were used in PCR. The protocol was immunoSEQ multiplex PCR, while the TCRdb copy is restricted to in-frame clones and leaves out a portion. The sample lists some 140,000 clones, about four fifths occurring once. J lost 1 base, V lost 7 bases, and 13 bases had no gene match. The CDR3 spans 18 residues. CDR1 and CDR2 from the germline V gene are SNHLY and FYNNEI. Sequencing used PBMCs. V and J are TRBV2 and TRBJ2-1, with 10 bases that match TRBD2. The receptor's source is a man aged 25-45 years in good health. The CDR3 loop reads CASTLGSGGADSYNEQFF. DNA for the CDR3: TGTGCCAGCACCTTAGGCAGCGGGGGGGCCGATTCCTACAATGAGCAGTTCTTC.